The 2 T cell receptor beta chains given below trace back to one sample, sequenced in a study of response to subunit inactivated influenza vaccine. Via MiXCR, TCRdb re-called the RT-PCR reads, giving one row per CDR3 protein. The table shows some 540,000 distinct CDR3 sequences, with less than 25% occurring only once. These data also featured in a second study, about T cells expressing NK-cell markers. Turning to that study: TCR beta libraries carry UMIs added by 5'RACE template switching.

The specimen comprised CD4+ T cells sorted from PBMCs, sampled 11 to 12 days after vaccination. The receptors stem from a man between 45 and 60 years old who received an inactivated influenza vaccine.

The chain has TRBV7-2 and TRBJ2-3; D remains unclear. The germline V and J ends were trimmed by 4 bases and 4 bases, with 12 bases remaining between them. The CDR3 loop spans 14 amino acids. Per the germline V gene, CDR1 is SGHTA and CDR2 is FQGNSA. In DNA form, the CDR3 reads TGTGCCAGCAGCTCACGGAACTCCCCAGATACGCAGTATTTT. As protein: CASSSRNSPDTQYF.

This chain uses TRBV12-3 or TRBV12-4 with TRBJ1-6; TRBD1 might be the D (6 bases). This CDR3 is 14 amino acids long. V was trimmed by 7 bases and J by 9 bases, leaving 16 bases between them. CDR3 DNA: TGTGCCAGCAAAGCCGCACAGGGAGTTTCACCCCTCCACTTT. Translating gives CASKAAQGVSPLHF.